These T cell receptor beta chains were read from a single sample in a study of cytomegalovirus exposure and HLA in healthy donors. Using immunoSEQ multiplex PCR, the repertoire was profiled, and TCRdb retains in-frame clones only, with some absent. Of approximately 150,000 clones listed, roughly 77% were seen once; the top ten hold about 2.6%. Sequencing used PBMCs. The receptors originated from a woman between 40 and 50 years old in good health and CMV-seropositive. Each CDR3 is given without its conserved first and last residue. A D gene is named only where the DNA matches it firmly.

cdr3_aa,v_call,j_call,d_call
ASSSSTGTGGYETYEQY,TRBV28,TRBJ2-7,TRBD1
ASRDGVGGLVTGELF,TRBV19,TRBJ2-2,NA
ASSSKLIAKNIQY,TRBV11-2,TRBJ2-4,NA
ASTGRTWDEQY,TRBV19,TRBJ2-7,NA
ASSESGEETQY,TRBV10-1,TRBJ2-5,NA
ASSEYPGGSYEQY,TRBV6-1,TRBJ2-7,TRBD2
ASSPEGMNYGYT,TRBV18,TRBJ1-2,NA
ASSYLAGSADTQY,TRBV6-6,TRBJ2-3,TRBD2
ASSQETTDTQY,TRBV4-1,TRBJ2-3,NA
ASSYSASGGSYEQY,TRBV6-5,TRBJ2-7,TRBD2
ASSAMGGRDNSPLH,TRBV7-6,TRBJ1-6,NA
ASSRLAGSYEQY,TRBV10-2,TRBJ2-7,TRBD2
IPLGIRDTQY,TRBV29-1,TRBJ2-3,NA
ASSSVLSSGTDTQY,TRBV7-6,TRBJ2-3,NA
ASSYSIAGNAYEQY,TRBV6-5,TRBJ2-7,NA
ASSATTGNYGYT,TRBV9,TRBJ1-2,NA
ASSGGGLDSPLH,TRBV2,TRBJ1-6,NA
ASSTRQRGYEQY,TRBV21-1,TRBJ2-7,NA
ASSQGLSGTYEQY,TRBV4-3,TRBJ2-7,TRBD2
ASSESAGDYDEAF,TRBV10-1,TRBJ1-1,NA
ASSSDNQETQY,TRBV2,TRBJ2-5,NA
ASSRGNMNTEAF,TRBV19,TRBJ1-1,NA
ASSESGTSGANVLT,TRBV25-1,TRBJ2-6,NA
ASSPGYGQGNQPQH,TRBV18,TRBJ1-5,TRBD1
ASSSGTPSEQF,TRBV7-2,TRBJ2-1,NA
ASSILAGLPETQY,TRBV19,TRBJ2-5,TRBD2
ASSFRFAQETQY,TRBV7-2,TRBJ2-5,NA
ASSPRLSYEQY,TRBV14,TRBJ2-7,NA
AWSARGRATNEKLF,TRBV30,TRBJ1-4,NA
ASSVLTSGGNEQF,TRBV9,TRBJ2-1,TRBD2
ASSATGGPPEAF,TRBV19,TRBJ1-1,TRBD1
ASRDRGLTNEKLF,TRBV27,TRBJ1-4,TRBD1
ASSARLAGGTDTQY,TRBV9,TRBJ2-3,TRBD2
ASSVRRGLQETQY,TRBV9,TRBJ2-5,NA
ASSLQGAGEKLF,TRBV7-9,TRBJ1-4,TRBD1
ASSLQNTGELF,TRBV5-4,TRBJ2-2,NA
ASSPARRTHYEQY,TRBV6-5,TRBJ2-7,NA
AWSWTAVSLSYGYT,TRBV30,TRBJ1-2,NA
ATARKYDEKLF,TRBV6-5,TRBJ1-4,NA
ASSPSGGEAF,TRBV19,TRBJ1-1,NA
ASSEWDSGRNEQF,TRBV25-1,TRBJ2-1,TRBD2
AWGRGVSYNEQF,TRBV30,TRBJ2-1,NA
ASSSTGWGETQY,TRBV28,TRBJ2-5,NA
ASSQRLAYEIGEQY,TRBV4-1,TRBJ2-7,TRBD2
AWRRQGVDEKLF,TRBV30,TRBJ1-4,TRBD1
ASSVAGTGGFYGYT,TRBV27,TRBJ1-2,TRBD1
AWSVRVTGELF,TRBV30,TRBJ2-2,NA
ASSRAGSTYEQY,TRBV7-9,TRBJ2-7,TRBD2
AWNSGGTDTQY,TRBV30,TRBJ2-3,TRBD2
ASRFGSAGIYEQY,TRBV5-8,TRBJ2-7,TRBD2